This T cell receptor beta chain was captured by sequencing in a study of cytomegalovirus exposure and HLA in healthy donors. PCR amplification relied on 60 Vbeta primers (plus 13 Jbeta primers). The protocol was immunoSEQ multiplex PCR, while the TCRdb copy is restricted to in-frame clones and leaves out a portion. This table holds under 150,000 clones, 73% found once. The sequence was obtained from a woman aged 40-49 years in good health and CMV-seronegative. Sequenced input: PBMCs.

For the CDR3, the DNA is TGTGCCAGCAGAGCGGGGGGCGGGGATACGCAGTATTTT. Its protein is CASRAGGGDTQYF. J is TRBJ2-3 and V is TRBV6-6, with 9 bases identical to TRBD2. The V gene end was trimmed by 6 bases and the J gene end by 6 bases; junction bases not matched to a gene: 4. The CDR3 covers 13 residues. Germline V lookup: CDR1 MNHNY, CDR2 SVGAGI (reference sequence).